These T cell receptor beta chains were read from a single sample in a study of blood T cells in healthy people across ages. TCRdb reanalysed the 5' RACE reads using MiXCR and keeps one entry per CDR3 protein. The sample lists roughly 800,000 distinct CDR3 sequences, 58% occurring once. The sequenced sample consisted of blood. The receptors were gathered from a man between 25 and 39 years old in good health. Each CDR3 is given with its conserved first and last residue. D genes are given only for firm matches. For some rows the clone size is stated as once, few or many, or as a class when expanded; others skip it.

CDR3	DNA	J	size	V	D
CATHRRSLAGGQETQYF	TGTGCCACCCACCGGAGGTCTTTAGCGGGAGGGCAAGAGACCCAGTACTTC	TRBJ2-5	few	TRBV15	TRBD2
CSTGTGLAAYEQYF	TGCAGCACCGGAACGGGACTAGCGGCCTACGAGCAGTACTTC	TRBJ2-7	medium-sized	TRBV29-1	TRBD2
CASSYISGTSSPLHF	TGTGCCAGCAGTTACATCTCGGGGACAAGTTCACCCCTCCACTTT	TRBJ1-6	.	TRBV6-5	.
CASRLGSVFYNEQYF	TGTGCCAGCAGACTAGGCTCGGTATTCTACAATGAGCAGTACTTC	TRBJ2-7	.	TRBV27	.
CASSPLVPSPQETQYF	TGTGCCAGCAGCCCCCTGGTCCCCTCCCCCCAAGAGACCCAGTACTTC	TRBJ2-5	few	TRBV27	.
CSARDPSTDTQYF	TGCAGTGCTAGAGATCCTAGCACAGATACGCAGTATTTT	TRBJ2-3	few	TRBV20-1	.
CASSHMLRGNQPQHF	TGTGCCAGCAGTCACATGCTCAGGGGGAATCAGCCCCAGCATTTT	TRBJ1-5	.	TRBV28	TRBD1
CAISESGEVTYEQYF	TGTGCCATCAGTGAGTCCGGGGAGGTGACCTACGAGCAGTACTTC	TRBJ2-7	.	TRBV10-3	.
CASSPVGGMGTEAFF	TGTGCCAGCAGTCCTGTGGGGGGCATGGGCACTGAAGCTTTCTTT	TRBJ1-1	.	TRBV12-3/TRBV12-4	.
CATGLGDYEQYF	TGTGCCACCGGGCTCGGGGATTACGAGCAGTACTTC	TRBJ2-7	.	TRBV10-3	.
CASSSRQGYYEQYF	TGTGCCAGCAGCTCAAGACAGGGCTACTACGAGCAGTACTTC	TRBJ2-7	once	TRBV7-2	TRBD1
CASSFGTKETQYF	TGTGCCAGCAGCTTTGGGACTAAGGAGACCCAGTACTTC	TRBJ2-5	few	TRBV7-2	TRBD2
CASSFRANEQYF	TGTGCCAGCAGTTTCAGGGCGAACGAGCAGTACTTC	TRBJ2-7	.	TRBV12-3/TRBV12-4	.
CSANWGSETQYF	TGCAGTGCTAATTGGGGGTCGGAGACCCAGTACTTC	TRBJ2-5	.	TRBV20-1	.